These 14 T cell receptor beta chains were sequenced from one sample in a study of shared clonotypes between healthy human individuals. Clones were sequenced by immunoSEQ multiplex PCR, and TCRdb holds only the in-frame ones, with some missing. The sample shows about 2.3 million clones, approximately 93% of them seen only once. Material: naive CD4+ T cells from PBMCs. Described subset: CD45RA+ positively selected. These receptors originate from a man aged 18 to 29 in good health. Some clones in this sample may be carry-over from other donors' samples.

This chain uses TRBV28 with TRBJ1-4, with 11 positions matching TRBD1. The CDR3 is 13 amino acids. The germline CDR1 and CDR2 sequences are MDHEN and SYDVKM. J was trimmed by 9 bases and V by 6 bases; bases with no gene match: 3. The CDR3 is CASRRDRGKKLFF. As DNA, the CDR3 is TGTGCCAGCAGAAGGGACAGGGGGAAAAAACTGTTTTTT.

This clone was seen more than once but under ten times. The chain has TRBV21-1 and TRBJ2-6; the D call TRBD2 from the table was never checked on the DNA. TRBV21-1 is a documented pseudogene. CDR3 size: 16 residues. The CDR3, as DNA: TGTGCCAGCAGCAAAGGCGGGTACTCTGGGGCCAACGTCCTGACTTTC. Encoded protein: CASSKGGYSGANVLTF.

This clone was observed once. V gene TRBV28 combines with J gene TRBJ2-7; no firm D call. The CDR3 extends over 13 amino acids. CDR1 is MDHEN, CDR2 SYDVKM, per germline. Trimming pared 1 base from V and 8 bases from J, leaving 12 bases between. The CDR3 loop reads CASSLFDLKQQYF. CDR3 nucleotide sequence: TGTGCCAGCAGTTTATTTGACTTAAAACAGCAGTACTTC.

The chain recombines TRBV5-8 with TRBJ1-1, with 9 bases matching TRBD1. After removal of 7 bases from V and 2 bases from J, the junction contained 6 bases not matched to a gene. CDR1 and CDR2 from the germline V gene are SGHTS and YDEGEE. The CDR3 covers 14 residues. The DNA of the CDR3 is TGTGCCAGCCGGGACAGGGACCGTAACACTGAAGCTTTCTTT. Translation: CASRDRDRNTEAFF.

V and J are TRBV28 and TRBJ1-6; 7 bases match TRBD1. The length of the CDR3 is 14 residues. Germline CDR1 and CDR2: MDHEN and SYDVKM. V dropped 3 bases and J dropped 9; count of bases not matched to a gene: 5. The CDR3 nucleotides are TGTGCCAGCAGTTTGGCAGGGGGATTTTCACCCCTCCACTTT. Translating gives CASSLAGGFSPLHF.

V is TRBV5-1 and J is TRBJ2-5; 13 bases agree with TRBD2. CDR1 is SGHRS, CDR2 YFSETQ, per germline. This CDR3 has 16 residues. J was trimmed by 5 bases and V by 5 bases; bases with no gene match: 9. In DNA, the CDR3 is TGCGCCAGCAGTTTACTAGCGGGAGGGAGCATGGAGACCCAGTACTTC. This sequence encodes CASSLLAGGSMETQYF.

As concerns this clone: Other nucleotide sequences from this sample produce the same CDR3. V gene TRBV18 combines with J gene TRBJ2-7; no firm D call. V was trimmed by 2 bases and J by 7 bases, leaving 6 bases between them. This CDR3 is built from 11 residues. Germline V gives CDR1 KGHSH, CDR2 LQKENI. The CDR3 loop is CASSPGREQYF. The CDR3, as DNA: TGTGCCAGCTCACCAGGTAGGGAGCAGTACTTC.

J is TRBJ2-1 and V is TRBV19; TRBD2 matches 7 bases. Germline values: CDR1 LNHDA, CDR2 SQIVND (reference sequence). Trimming cost V 0 bases and J 7 bases; bases outside gene matches: 3. This CDR3 spans 14 amino acids. The CDR3 sequence: CASSIDWGGNEQFF. CDR3 bases: TGTGCCAGTAGTATAGATTGGGGGGGGAATGAGCAGTTCTTC. The entire variable domain, with the rest obtained from reference TRBV19 and TRBJ2-1, is as follows: DGGITQSPKYLFRKEGQNVTLSCEQNLNHDAMYWYRQDPGQGLRLIYYSQIVNDFQKGDIAEGYSVSREKKESFPLTVTSAQKNPTAFYLCASSIDWGGNEQFFGPGTRLTVL.

The chain couples TRBV27 to TRBJ1-2, with a weak D call TRBD1 (5 bases). This CDR3 contains 14 residues. V was cut by 5 bases and J by 8 bases, with 18 bases left in between. The germline V gene encodes CDR1 MNHEY and CDR2 SMNVEV (reference sequence). In DNA, the CDR3 is TGTGCCAGCAGTCAATCGGGACGGATAGTGGGCTACACCTTC. Its translation is CASSQSGRIVGYTF.

V usage is TRBV6-6 and J usage is TRBJ2-3; 9 positions match TRBD2. The trim removed 6 bases at V and 6 bases at J, leaving 7 bases unmatched. CDR3 length: 14 amino acids. Germline CDR1 is MNHNY and CDR2 is SVGAGI (reference sequence). Written as DNA, the CDR3 is TGTGCCAGCAGCGACCTAGCGGGGACGGATACGCAGTATTTT. Translating it yields CASSDLAGTDTQYF.

V is TRBV5-1 and J is TRBJ2-3; 13 bases fit TRBD2. The germline V gene encodes CDR1 SGHRS and CDR2 YFSETQ. This CDR3 region has 17 residues. Trimming at V came to 4 bases and at J to 6 bases, leaving 11 bases not matched to a gene. CDR3 nucleotides: TGCGCCAGCAGCAAACCAGGACTAGCGGGAGTTGTTGATACGCAGTATTTT. As protein: CASSKPGLAGVVDTQYF. Together with reference TRBV5-1 and TRBJ2-3, the CDR3 gives the full variable domain: KAGVTQTPRYLIKTRGQQVTLSCSPISGHRSVSWYQQTPGQGLQFLFEYFSETQRNKGNFPGRFSGRQFSNSRSEMNVSTLELGDSALYLCASSKPGLAGVVDTQYFGPGTRLTVL.

V gene TRBV28 combines with J gene TRBJ1-1; perhaps TRBD1 as D (6 bases). CDR1 and CDR2 (germline): MDHEN, SYDVKM. Trimming removed 6 bases at V and 6 bases at J, with 17 bases between. This CDR3 contains 14 residues. Here the CDR3 reads CASSKGGALPEAFF. The CDR3 bases are TGTGCCAGCAGCAAAGGGGGGGCGCTGCCTGAAGCTTTCTTT.

This clone was picked up a small number of times. Within the sample, other DNA sequences also encode this same CDR3. The V call is TRBV5-1, the J call TRBJ2-1; tentatively, D is TRBD2 (6 bases). CDR1 SGHRS and CDR2 YFSETQ come from the germline V gene. V lost 2 bases, J lost 0 bases, and 6 bases lay in between. The CDR3 is 14 residues long. The CDR3 region is CASSFGSSYNEQFF. The DNA of the CDR3 is TGCGCCAGCAGCTTCGGGAGCTCCTACAATGAGCAGTTCTTC. The full variable domain, rest sourced from reference TRBV5-1 and TRBJ2-1, is KAGVTQTPRYLIKTRGQQVTLSCSPISGHRSVSWYQQTPGQGLQFLFEYFSETQRNKGNFPGRFSGRQFSNSRSEMNVSTLELGDSALYLCASSFGSSYNEQFFGPGTRLTVL.

The chain couples TRBV30 to TRBJ1-2; D remains unclear. CDR1 is GTSNPN, CDR2 SVGIG, per germline (reference sequence). Between the trimmed V and J ends, which lost 3 bases and 4 bases, there was a span of 6 bases. The CDR3 runs to 11 residues. CDR3 nucleotides: TGTGCCTGGAGCGAGATCTATGGCTACACCTTC. Translating it yields CAWSEIYGYTF.